The T cell receptor (beta chain) under discussion was sequenced for a study of blood T cell repertoires in COVID-19 (dated by TCRdb to 2018 to 2020). Regarding the complete study: The collaborator samples originated in the United States, Italy and Spain and spanned the acute and convalescent phases of COVID-19. Where available, HLA class I and class II types were obtained from metadata supplied by the sample provider rather than from assay-based typing. The dataset comprised deeply sampled blood TCRbeta repertoires from subjects exposed to, actively infected with, or recovered from COVID-19. A de-identified subject ID, COVID-19 status, age in years and sex were almost always included in the sample metadata. The repertoires were made available in a free public database intended to serve as a resource for research on the immune response to SARS-CoV-2. Samples were obtained from the ongoing ImmuneRACE study (first 160 participants) and from 1,200 or so subjects provided by 6 global collaborators. The material from the prospective study consisted of cDNA or gDNA derived from T cells, B-cell-depleted T cells, or PBMCs.

Enrolling through a virtual design, the prospective study's participants ranged in age from about 18 to 100 years and lived across approximately 25 United States geographic areas. Cohort assignment in the prospective study relied on participant-reported clinical history from a screening survey and a study questionnaire. In the prospective study, whole blood, serum and a nasopharyngeal or oropharyngeal swab were collected from each participant by mobile phlebotomists. Additional blood draws and questionnaires over an approximately 2-month period could optionally be provided by prospective study participants. Blood samples from the prospective study were shipped frozen or at room temperature prior to DNA extraction. The CDR3 runs 13 residues from the cysteine to the phenylalanine. Only the CDR3 DNA is retained, 39 bases long and in frame from the first base. The germline V gene sets CDR1 to SGHTA and CDR2 to FQGNSA. V lost 5 bases and J lost 1 base; the stretch between them is 8 bases long.

Here is what the overall study found, with its caveats: The amount of clinical and demographic metadata varied by source and participant and was provided uncurated.

On this clone: Its antigen has not been determined. Base qualities are not recorded, but no much larger clone differs from it by a single base.

TCRbeta CDR3 regions were amplified from genomic DNA using the immunoSEQ Assay, a bias-controlled multiplex PCR. Under the source paper's analysis protocol: Nucleated cell counts per sample were estimated from amplification of reference gene primers within the assay. To quantify the absolute abundance of each unique TCRbeta CDR3 rearrangement, sequence reads were collapsed and filtered. For each sample, productive Simpson clonality was calculated as the square root of Simpson's diversity index across productive rearrangements. Held by TCRdb, this immuneACCESS table contains in-frame sequences only and omits some clones. Under half of the omission traces to an unresolved V gene where checked; the cause of the rest is unknown. For V, J and clone size, that table is used; D and trimming come from the DNA. A total of some 260,000 clones appear in this sample, roughly 80% of them only once. The ten largest clones add up to roughly 4% of the sample.

This receptor chain uses TRBV7-2 and TRBJ1-1; the D gene is unclear. The TCR sequence derives from a man between 25 and 39 years old with acute COVID-19. The source material was PBMCs or T cells enriched from blood (not recorded which). The nucleotide sequence is given as TGTGCCAGCAGCCAAACACGGAACACTGAAGCTTTCTTT. Its translation is CASSQTRNTEAFF. The full variable domain, with segments outside the CDR3 supplied by the reference TRBV7-2 and TRBJ1-1 proteins, appears as GAGVSQSPSNKVTEKGKDVELRCDPISGHTALYWYRQSLGQGLEFLIYFQGNSAPDKSGLPSDRFSAERTGGSVSTLTIQRTQQEDSAVYLCASSQTRNTEAFFGQGTRLTVV.